This TCR beta chain was captured by sequencing in a study of CD8 T cells in Susac syndrome. Germline CDR1 is SGHVS and CDR2 is FQNEAQ. The CDR3 extends over 13 amino acids. The V end was cut by 1 base, the J end by 7 bases, with 10 bases between. With random hexamers, reverse transcription was performed on roughly 0.45 to 1 ug of RNA. TCRdb re-analysed the immunoSEQ multiplex PCR reads in MiXCR, keeping a single row per CDR3 protein. The data contain 95,000 to 150,000 distinct CDR3 sequences, roughly 94% of them singletons. This receptor was taken from a human donor in good health. The sequenced sample was CD4+ T cells from PBMCs. The genes are TRBV7-8 and TRBJ2-5; unclear D gene. The CDR3 loop reads CASSLGPGGTQYF. The CDR3 DNA reads as TGTGCCAGCAGCTTAGGCCCCGGTGGGACCCAGTACTTC. Using reference TRBV7-8 and TRBJ2-5 for the parts outside the CDR3, the full variable domain is GAGVSQSPRYKVAKRGQDVALRCDPISGHVSLFWYQQALGQGPEFLTYFQNEAQLDKSGLPSDRFFAERPEGSVSTLKIQRTQQEDSAVYLCASSLGPGGTQYFGPGTRLLVL.